The 26 T cell receptor beta chains reported below all come from one sample, sequenced in a study of blood T cell repertoires in COVID-19. The repertoire was sequenced with immunoSEQ multiplex PCR; TCRdb's copy has only in-frame clones and lacks some. The table lists about 250,000 clones, 70% to 90% of them singletons. The sample consisted of PBMCs or T cells enriched from blood (not recorded which). These TCRs come from a woman aged 25 to 39 who had recovered from COVID-19.

The gene calls are TRBV30 and TRBJ1-4, with a possible D match to TRBD1 (5 bases). The CDR3 sequence is 12 residues long. Looked up from germline, CDR1 is GTSNPN and CDR2 is SVGIG (reference sequence). Deletions cut 5 bases from V and 2 bases from J, with 6 bases between. The CDR3 bases are TGTGCCTGGCGGGGGACTAATGAAAAACTGTTTTTT. Protein sequence: CAWRGTNEKLFF. Variable domain in full (rest from reference TRBV30 and TRBJ1-4): SQTIHQWPATLVQPVGSPLSLECTVEGTSNPNLYWYRQAAGRGLQLLFYSVGIGQISSEVPQNLSASRPQDRQFILSSKKLLLSDSGFYLCAWRGTNEKLFFGSGTQLSVL.

This chain links TRBV7-9 with TRBJ1-5, with D perhaps matching TRBD1 (5 bases). Germline loops: CDR1 SEHNR, CDR2 FQNEAQ (reference sequence). The CDR3 has 14 amino acids. The germline V and J ends were trimmed by 0 bases and 8 bases, with 11 bases remaining between them. CDR3 protein: CASSLAGGAEPQHF. In nucleotides, the CDR3 is TGTGCCAGCAGCTTAGCAGGAGGGGCTGAGCCCCAGCATTTT.

The V gene is TRBV7-8, the J gene TRBJ1-2; TRBD1 aligns across 8 bases. The CDR3 covers 15 residues. From germline, CDR1 is SGHVS and CDR2 FQNEAQ. Germline trimming cut 6 bases from V and 6 bases from J; bases unmatched to any gene: 12. The CDR3 region is CASSLSPGQGDGYTF. As DNA, the CDR3 is TGTGCCAGCAGTTTATCGCCTGGACAGGGAGATGGCTACACCTTC.

The chain combines TRBV6-6 with TRBJ1-2; TRBD1 aligns across 7 bases. Trimming took 8 bases from V and 6 from J; bases not matched to a gene: 3. Germline V gene lookup returns CDR1 MNHNY and CDR2 SVGAGI (reference sequence). This CDR3 has 11 amino acids. DNA of the CDR3: TGTGCCAGCGGCACAGGGGATGGCTACACCTTC. Its translation: CASGTGDGYTF.

The chain has TRBV6-1 and TRBJ1-2; 7 bases align to TRBD1. The CDR3 extends over 16 amino acids. Germline V gene sequence: CDR1 MNHNS, CDR2 SASEGT. V trimming: 3 bases; J trimming: 4 bases; junction bases outside the gene matches: 11. As DNA, the CDR3 is TGTGCCAGCAGTGAGGAATGGGACAGAGGCCTCTATGGCTACACCTTC. It specifies CASSEEWDRGLYGYTF.

The chain uses TRBV6-5 and TRBJ2-7; 8 nucleotides match TRBD1. The germline V gene encodes CDR1 MNHEY and CDR2 SVGAGI. The CDR3 extends over 15 amino acids. Germline trimming cut 5 bases from V and 2 bases from J; bases unmatched to any gene: 8. The DNA of the CDR3 is TGTGCCAGCAGTCTGGACAGGGTTCTCACCTACGAGCAGTACTTC. It encodes CASSLDRVLTYEQYF.

This chain joins TRBV7-2 and TRBJ2-7; D ambiguous. From germline, CDR1 is SGHTA and CDR2 FQGNSA. This CDR3 comprises 14 residues. V shed 1 base and J shed 0 bases, with 7 bases lying between them. CDR3 sequence (DNA): TGTGCCAGCAGCTTAGGTGTCAGCTCCTACGAGCAGTACTTC. The encoded protein is CASSLGVSSYEQYF.

The CDR3 protein is CASSPREEIADGYTF. CDR3 nucleotide sequence: TGTGCCAGCAGCCCCCGGGAAGAAATTGCGGATGGCTACACCTTC. The chain recombines TRBV7-8 with TRBJ1-2, with D unclear. This CDR3 is 15 amino acids long. CDR1 is SGHVS, CDR2 FQNEAQ, per germline. Trimming took 5 bases from V and 6 from J, leaving 19 bases between them.

The chain links TRBV28 to TRBJ2-4; the D gene is possibly TRBD1 (5 bases). V lost 6 bases and J lost 7, with 16 bases in between. The germline V gene has CDR1 MDHEN and CDR2 SYDVKM. The CDR3 covers 14 residues. The CDR3 protein is CASSRRQTNNIQYF. The CDR3 nucleotides are TGTGCCAGCAGCCGAAGACAGACAAATAACATTCAGTACTTC.

This chain connects TRBV28 to TRBJ1-1; 7 nucleotides line up with TRBD1. After removal of 5 bases from V and 0 bases from J, the junction contained 3 bases not matched to a gene. The CDR3 runs to 14 residues. Per the germline V gene, CDR1 is MDHEN and CDR2 is SYDVKM. The CDR3 loop is CASSPTGVNTEAFF. DNA for the CDR3: TGTGCCAGCAGTCCCACAGGGGTGAACACTGAAGCTTTCTTT.

The chain is built from TRBV6-4 and TRBJ2-6, with no clear D. The V end lost 3 bases, the J end lost 0 bases, and 6 bases lay between the germline ends. Germline CDR1 and CDR2: MRHNA and SNTAGT. The CDR3 is made up of 15 amino acids. As DNA, the CDR3 is TGTGCCAGCAGTGAACAGCCCTCTGGGGCCAACGTCCTGACTTTC. Its protein is CASSEQPSGANVLTF.

V is TRBV29-1 and J is TRBJ1-2; D gene uncertain. Germline lookup yields CDR1 SQVTM and CDR2 ANQGSEA. V lost 1 base, J lost 3 bases, and 21 bases lay in between. This CDR3 has 17 amino acids. The CDR3, as DNA: TGCAGCGTTGAAGGGGAGGAATACAAGGACGGACACTATGGCTACACCTTC. Translation gives CSVEGEEYKDGHYGYTF. The variable domain in full, with the rest retrieved from reference TRBV29-1 and TRBJ1-2, is SAVISQKPSRDICQRGTSLTIQCQVDSQVTMMFWYRQQPGQSLTLIATANQGSEATYESGFVIDKFPISRPNLTFSTLTVSNMSPEDSSIYLCSVEGEEYKDGHYGYTFGSGTRLTVV.

The rearrangement uses TRBV7-6 and TRBJ2-3, with 9 bases matching TRBD2. V was pared by 4 bases and J by 3 bases, with 20 bases of the junction left unmatched. The CDR3 has 20 amino acids. The germline CDR1 and CDR2 sequences are SGHVS and FNYEAQ. The CDR3 sequence: CASSSIRMAGPSGKTDTQYF. CDR3 coding DNA: TGTGCCAGCAGCTCCATACGGATGGCGGGCCCTAGCGGGAAAACAGATACGCAGTATTTT.

The chain combines TRBV10-1 with TRBJ2-7, with TRBD1 identical over 11 bases. V shed 5 bases, J shed 6 bases, and the junction held 6 bases outside the gene matches. This CDR3 spans 14 amino acids. Germline loops: CDR1 WNHNN, CDR2 SYGVQD (reference sequence). CDR3 sequence reads: CASSHPGQGGEQYF. The CDR3, as DNA: TGCGCCAGCAGTCACCCGGGACAGGGGGGCGAGCAGTACTTC.

The CDR3 DNA is TGTGCCAGCAGCCTGAAGGACAGGGGCCGACTAAGCGAGCAGTACTTC. Translation gives CASSLKDRGRLSEQYF. The chain couples TRBV4-2 to TRBJ2-7; the match to TRBD1 covers 9 bases. This CDR3 has 16 residues. The J segment lost 6 bases and the V segment lost 4 bases, leaving 13 bases of the junction unmatched. Germline CDR1 reads LGHNA; CDR2 reads YNFKEQ.

This clone was observed many times. The rearrangement joins TRBV11-2 to TRBJ2-5, with D unresolved. Germline values: CDR1 SGHAT, CDR2 FQNNGV. The CDR3 extends over 13 amino acids. V was pared by 3 bases and J by 4 bases, with 9 bases between. CDR3 loop: CASSFDTLETQYF. The CDR3 DNA is TGTGCCAGCAGCTTCGACACTTTAGAGACCCAGTACTTC.

V and J are TRBV7-9 and TRBJ2-1; a possible D gene is TRBD2 (6 bases). The V gene lost 2 bases and the J gene lost 9 bases, with 11 bases spanning the gap. This CDR3 is 13 amino acids long. Germline CDR1 is SEHNR and CDR2 is FQNEAQ (reference sequence). CDR3 nucleotides: TGTGCCAGCAGCTTATACGTCGGGAGTGAGCAGTTCTTC. This sequence encodes CASSLYVGSEQFF. The whole variable domain, filled in from reference TRBV7-9 and TRBJ2-1, reads DTGVSQNPRHKITKRGQNVTFRCDPISEHNRLYWYRQTLGQGPEFLTYFQNEAQLEKSRLLSDRFSAERPKGSFSTLEIQRTEQGDSAMYLCASSLYVGSEQFFGPGTRLTVL.

In nucleotides, the CDR3 is TGTGCCAGCAGGAGCTCTGGAAACACCATATATTTT. Translating it yields CASRSSGNTIYF. V and J are TRBV6-6 and TRBJ1-3; D is unresolved. Trimming removed 6 bases from V and 0 bases from J, with 3 bases in between. The V gene's germline CDR1 is MNHNY and CDR2 SVGAGI (reference sequence). The CDR3 totals 12 residues.

The V call is TRBV5-8, the J call TRBJ1-1; possible D gene TRBD1, 5 bases. In germline, CDR1 is SGHTS, CDR2 YDEGEE. This CDR3 comprises 13 residues. V was pared by 1 base and J by 11 bases, with 15 bases between. CDR3 residues: CASSLSGDSAAFF. CDR3 DNA: TGTGCCAGCAGCTTGAGTGGGGACTCGGCGGCTTTCTTT.

Only a few counts were recorded for this clone. J is TRBJ1-1 and V is TRBV5-1; no clear D. V was cut by 2 bases and J by 0 bases, with 8 bases left in between. This CDR3 contains 14 residues. CDR1 SGHRS and CDR2 YFSETQ come from the germline V gene. CDR3 protein: CASSFPGLNTEAFF. In nucleotides, the CDR3 is TGCGCCAGCAGCTTCCCCGGGTTGAACACTGAAGCTTTCTTT.

This clone has a single count. V is TRBV5-1 and J is TRBJ2-1; TRBD1 agrees at 7 bases. Germline assignment: CDR1 SGHRS and CDR2 YFSETQ. The CDR3 extends over 14 amino acids. The J segment lost 8 bases and the V segment lost 4 bases, leaving 9 bases of the junction unmatched. CDR3 region: CASSPTGSFDEQFF. The CDR3 region has the DNA TGCGCCAGCAGCCCGACAGGGAGTTTTGATGAGCAGTTCTTC.

The chain links TRBV2 to TRBJ1-2; D is unresolved. Trimming removed 9 bases at V and 1 base at J, with 9 bases between. The CDR3 covers 12 residues. Germline CDR1 and CDR2: SNHLY and FYNNEI. Here the CDR3 DNA reads TGTGCCAGGAGGACTCTTAACTATGGCTACACCTTC. It is translated as CARRTLNYGYTF.

This chain joins TRBV12-3 or TRBV12-4 and TRBJ1-6; D call uncertain. V lost 3 bases to trimming and J lost 12 bases, with 12 bases between them. This CDR3 has 13 amino acids. The CDR3 here is CASSFGQRRPLHF. The CDR3, as DNA: TGTGCCAGCAGTTTCGGTCAACGAAGACCCCTCCACTTT.

The chain links TRBV27 to TRBJ2-1; 8 bases are a match to TRBD2. Germline CDR1 MNHEY, CDR2 SMNVEV (reference sequence). Trimming at V came to 8 bases and at J to 4 bases, leaving 7 bases not matched to a gene. The CDR3 sequence is 14 residues long. The CDR3 DNA reads TGTGCCAGCGAGTGGCTAGCGGGTTACAATGAGCAGTTCTTC. This gives the protein CASEWLAGYNEQFF.

This clone has more than one count but fewer than ten. Distinct nucleotide sequences in the sample also encode this CDR3. V usage is TRBV19 and J usage is TRBJ2-7; no clear D gene. Germline CDR1 LNHDA, CDR2 SQIVND (reference sequence). The length of the CDR3 is 12 residues. Trimming removed 1 base from V and 4 bases from J, with 5 bases in between. Written as DNA, the CDR3 is TGTGCCAGTAGTATAGGAGGATACGAGCAGTACTTC. Translation gives CASSIGGYEQYF. The full variable domain, in which reference TRBV19 and TRBJ2-7 provide the parts outside the CDR3, is DGGITQSPKYLFRKEGQNVTLSCEQNLNHDAMYWYRQDPGQGLRLIYYSQIVNDFQKGDIAEGYSVSREKKESFPLTVTSAQKNPTAFYLCASSIGGYEQYFGPGTRLTVT.

The chain employs TRBV7-2 and TRBJ1-2; D is ambiguous. The CDR3 loop spans 14 amino acids. V was cut by 5 bases and J by 4 bases, with 14 bases left in between. CDR1 and CDR2 (germline): SGHTA, FQGNSA. CDR3: CASSPTVVSYGYTF. The CDR3 nucleotides are TGTGCCAGCAGCCCCACGGTGGTTAGCTATGGCTACACCTTC.